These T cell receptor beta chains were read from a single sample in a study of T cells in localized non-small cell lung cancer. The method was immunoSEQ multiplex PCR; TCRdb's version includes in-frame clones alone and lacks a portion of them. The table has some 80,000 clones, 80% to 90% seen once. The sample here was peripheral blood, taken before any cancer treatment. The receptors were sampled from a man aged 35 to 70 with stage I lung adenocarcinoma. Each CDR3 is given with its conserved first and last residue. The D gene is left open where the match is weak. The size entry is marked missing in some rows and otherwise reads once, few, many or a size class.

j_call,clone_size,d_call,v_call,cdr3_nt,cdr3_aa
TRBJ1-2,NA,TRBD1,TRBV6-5,TGTGCCAGCAGTTACCAGGGGACAGGCATCCGGGGCTACACCTTC,CASSYQGTGIRGYTF
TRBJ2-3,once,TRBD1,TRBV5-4,TGTGCCAGCAGCTTTACAGGGGGCTTGGGGGATACGCAGTATTTT,CASSFTGGLGDTQYF
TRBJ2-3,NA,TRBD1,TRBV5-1,TGCGCCAGCAGCTTCGGGACAGGGGGCGCGGATACGCAGTATTTT,CASSFGTGGADTQYF
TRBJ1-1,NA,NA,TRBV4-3,TGCGCCAGCAGCCGAAACAGGGCTTTGAACACTGAAGCTTTCTTT,CASSRNRALNTEAFF
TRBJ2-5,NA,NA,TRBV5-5,TGTGCCAGCAGCTTGGCGGGGGTGGGCCAAGAGACCCAGTACTTC,CASSLAGVGQETQYF
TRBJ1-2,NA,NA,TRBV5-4,TGTGCCAGCAGCTCCCCGGGGCCCCGCGGCTACACCTTC,CASSSPGPRGYTF
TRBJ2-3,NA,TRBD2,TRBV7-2,TGTGCCAGCTCCCCGGGACTAGCGGGGGCCTATACGCAGTATTTT,CASSPGLAGAYTQYF
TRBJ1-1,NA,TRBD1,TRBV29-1,TGCAGCGTTGAAGGGCAGGGGGAGGGGAACACTGAAGCTTTCTTT,CSVEGQGEGNTEAFF
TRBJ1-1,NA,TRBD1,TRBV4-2,TGTGCCAGCAGCCCGGGACAGTGGTCCCCCACCCCTGAAGCTTTCTTT,CASSPGQWSPTPEAFF
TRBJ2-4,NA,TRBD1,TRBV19,TGTGCCAGTAGTATTTCTGGGACAGGGGAGCTTCTGGTAGCCAAAAACATTCAGTACTTC,CASSISGTGELLVAKNIQYF
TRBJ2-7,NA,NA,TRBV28,TGTGCCAGCAGTTTATGGGACCTGCAGCGGGTGAACTCCTACGAGCAGTACTTC,CASSLWDLQRVNSYEQYF
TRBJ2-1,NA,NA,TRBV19,TGTGCCAGTAGTCGCTGGGAGGCACGGAACAATGAGCAGTTCTTC,CASSRWEARNNEQFF
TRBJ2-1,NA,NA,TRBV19,TGTGCCAGTAGTATAACGGACTCCTACAATGAGCAGTTCTTC,CASSITDSYNEQFF
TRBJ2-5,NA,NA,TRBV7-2,TGTGCCAGCAGCGACCGTCCAGGACAGGAGACCCAGTACTTC,CASSDRPGQETQYF
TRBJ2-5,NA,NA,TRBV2,TGTGCCAGCAGCTCCCTGGACAATTACGACGAGACCCAGTACTTC,CASSSLDNYDETQYF
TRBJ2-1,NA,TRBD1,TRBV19,TGTGCCAGTAGTCCCGGGACAGGCTACTACAATGAGCAGTTCTTC,CASSPGTGYYNEQFF
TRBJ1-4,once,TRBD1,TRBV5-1,TGCGCCAGCAGCTTCTCGGGACAGGTCCCAGGGGAAAAACTGTTTTTT,CASSFSGQVPGEKLFF
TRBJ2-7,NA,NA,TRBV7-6,TGTGCCAGCAGCTTAGCGGCGGCTGCGGACCGGGACCAGCTTTACGAGCAGTACTTC,CASSLAAAADRDQLYEQYF
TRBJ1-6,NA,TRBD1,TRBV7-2,TGTGCCAGCAGCGGACGGGACAGAGATAATTCACCCCTCCACTTT,CASSGRDRDNSPLHF
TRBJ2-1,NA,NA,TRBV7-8,TGTGCCAGCAGCTCCCATAGCCGCAATGAGCAGTTCTTC,CASSSHSRNEQFF
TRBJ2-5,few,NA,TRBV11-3,TGTGCCAGCAGCTTATCCTACAGGGAGACCCAGTACTTC,CASSLSYRETQYF
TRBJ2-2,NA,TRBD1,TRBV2,TGTGCCAGCAGGGAGGGACAGGGAGGGGCCGGGGAGCTGTTTTTT,CASREGQGGAGELFF
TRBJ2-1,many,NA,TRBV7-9,TGTGCCAGCAGCCACCAGGGCGAGCAGTTCTTC,CASSHQGEQFF
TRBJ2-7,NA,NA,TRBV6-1,TGTGCCAGCAGACCAACGGGTTCCTACGAGCAGTACTTC,CASRPTGSYEQYF
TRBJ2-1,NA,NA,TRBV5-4,TGTGCCAGCGCCGATAGGACCCAATACAATGAGCAGTTCTTC,CASADRTQYNEQFF
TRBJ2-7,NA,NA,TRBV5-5,TGTGCCAGCAGCTTGGGTTTGAGTCACTCCTACGAGCAGTACTTC,CASSLGLSHSYEQYF
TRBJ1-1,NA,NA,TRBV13,TGTGCCAGCATCCGTGGACTGCTGAACACTGAAGCTTTCTTT,CASIRGLLNTEAFF
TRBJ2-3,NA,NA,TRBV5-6,TGTGCCAGCAGCTTGAGTACAGCCAGAACAGATACGCAGTATTTT,CASSLSTARTDTQYF
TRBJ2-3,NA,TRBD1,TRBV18,TGTGCCAGCTCGACCTTTGGGACAGGGGGCACAGATACGCAGTATTTT,CASSTFGTGGTDTQYF
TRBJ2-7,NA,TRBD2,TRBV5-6,TGTGCCAGCAGAACCGGGACTAGGACCTACGAGCAGTACTTC,CASRTGTRTYEQYF
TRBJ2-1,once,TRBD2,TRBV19,TGTGCCAGTAGTATAGAGTTCGGGACTAGCAAATACAATGAGCAGTTCTTC,CASSIEFGTSKYNEQFF
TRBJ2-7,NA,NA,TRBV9,TGTGCCAGCAGCGCCCCTCCCTTCTACGAGCAGTACTTC,CASSAPPFYEQYF
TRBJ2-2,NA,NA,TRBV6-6,TGTGCCAGCAAGGGCGCCGGGGAGCTGTTTTTT,CASKGAGELFF
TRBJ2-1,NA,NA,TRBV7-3,TGTGCCAGCAGCTTGAAGGGGAGCTCCTACAATGAGCAGTTCTTC,CASSLKGSSYNEQFF
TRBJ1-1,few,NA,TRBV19,TGTGCCAGTAGTACCCCATCTACGCGGGCCACTGAAGCTTTCTTT,CASSTPSTRATEAFF
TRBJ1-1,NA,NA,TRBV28,TGTGCCAGCACTCCGGCGAACCTAATGAACACTGAAGCTTTCTTT,CASTPANLMNTEAFF
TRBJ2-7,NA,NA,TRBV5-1,TGCGCCAGCAGCCGGGAGTCCTACGAGCAGTACTTC,CASSRESYEQYF
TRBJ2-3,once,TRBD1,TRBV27,TGTGCCAGCAGTTTGAACAGGGGAGGCACAGATACGCAGTATTTT,CASSLNRGGTDTQYF
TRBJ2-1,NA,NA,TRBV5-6,TGTGCCAGCAGCAACTGGAATGAGCAGTTCTTC,CASSNWNEQFF
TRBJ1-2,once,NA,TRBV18,TGTGCCAGCTCATCGACGGGTAACTATGGCTACACCTTC,CASSSTGNYGYTF
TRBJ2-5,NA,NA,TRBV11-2,TGTGCCAGCAGCTTTAGGCAAGAGACCCAGTACTTC,CASSFRQETQYF
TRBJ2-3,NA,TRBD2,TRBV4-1,TGCGCCAGCAGCCAGGAGCGGGAGGACACAGATACGCAGTATTTT,CASSQEREDTDTQYF
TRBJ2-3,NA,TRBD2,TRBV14,TGTGCCAGCAGCCATAAACTAGCGGGAGGGCGAATCGCAGATACGCAGTATTTT,CASSHKLAGGRIADTQYF
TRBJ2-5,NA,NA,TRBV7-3,TGTGCCAGCAGCTTATTTCGGAGAGAGACCCAGTACTTC,CASSLFRRETQYF